This TCR beta chain is from a study of tumor-infiltrating lymphocytes in localized non-small cell lung cancer. Study findings and constraints: Not all patients were TCR sequenced, owing to tissue quantity. Higher tumor T cell infiltration than in uninvolved lung was supported by TCRbeta sequencing.

About this clone itself: The antigen remains undetermined.

Clones were sequenced by immunoSEQ multiplex PCR, and TCRdb holds only the in-frame ones, with some missing. Of over 10,000 clones listed, 70% to 90% are singletons. The CDR3 spans 12 residues. Germline V gives CDR1 LNHNV, CDR2 YYDKDF (reference sequence). Sequencing was done on a sample of uninvolved lung tissue not adjacent to the tumor. The clonotype originates from a human donor with non-small cell lung cancer. This chain joins TRBV15 and TRBJ2-5; D is undetermined. The end of the DNA is better explained by TRBJ2-7, so the J call may be wrong. The CDR3 bases are TGTGCCACCAGCAAATCAGGCTACGAGCAGTACTTC. The encoded protein is CATSKSGYEQYF.